Listed below are T cell receptor beta chains from one sample, sequenced in a study of Ad26.COV2.S vaccination and SARS-CoV-2 variants. The data were produced by immunoSEQ multiplex PCR, yet TCRdb's version contains in-frame clones alone and is incomplete. This sample has about 500,000 clones, with around 89% found just once. The specimen was peripheral blood, collected in a trial of Ad26.COV2.S vaccine versus placebo. The receptors were gathered from a person aged 18-65 years who received the Ad26.COV2.S COVID-19 vaccine or a placebo. Each CDR3 is given without its conserved first and last residue. Expanded clones are given a class, and other clones once, few, many or no size at all.

len	v_gene	abundance	CDR3aa
14	TRBV28	.	ASSLHPTGMNTEAF
12	TRBV7-9	once	ASSRRGSSYEQY
14	TRBV18	.	ASSPPSGRVSDTQY
12	TRBV27	.	ASSLSPLGETQY
13	TRBV9	.	ASSVAGTSGAEAF
12	TRBV29-1	.	SVVGTGGYYEQY
12	TRBV7-9	.	ASSLDAGTDTQY
18	TRBV10-2	.	ASSELSPPGGRLVQETQY
12	TRBV19	few	ASSSGEEHQPQH
10	TRBV30	.	AWSIMAETQY
11	TRBV29-1	.	SVPTGGLKTQY
12	TRBV28	.	ASSFRAKQETQY
14	TRBV19	.	ASSPGLAGASYEQY
10	TRBV5-1	.	ASSLLSGGYT
12	TRBV6-2/TRBV6-3	few	ASSQDHIQETQY
14	TRBV5-6	.	ASILDHSTDLLEQY
15	TRBV19	.	ASSPASGTGITGELF
11	TRBV9	.	ASSGIPGNIQY
12	TRBV2	.	ASSERPHHRSQH
11	TRBV30	.	AWSEGGAGEQY
14	TRBV6-2/TRBV6-3	.	ASSKGPGQGGETQY
12	TRBV3-1/TRBV3-2	few	ASSPRDRNSPLH
14	TRBV7-2	.	ASSLSASGSPYEQY
10	TRBV2	.	ASSRQGAGAF
13	TRBV10-3	.	AISLTDREGEKLF
14	TRBV5-8	once	ASSSGDRGGKETQY
11	TRBV30	few	AWRGQPGQPQH
11	TRBV7-2	.	ASSWSGPNEQF
11	TRBV30	.	ACNRGWNTEAF
13	TRBV19	once	ASSIFPGAGNTIY
13	TRBV2	.	ASITNRDEAYEQY
14	TRBV19	.	ASSIAGQGYLYEQY
11	TRBV28	few	ATSTGDRSGYT
13	TRBV7-2	once	ASSLGQGFADTQY
12	TRBV13	.	ASSSDRSGETQY
11	TRBV5-5	once	ASSLRGGGEAF
13	TRBV5-1	.	ASSLSWGYTYGYT
14	TRBV11-1	.	ASSFSGTRVYNEQF
13	TRBV6-4	.	ASSRGLAENNEQF
15	TRBV7-8	.	ASSPRTSGGTWATQY
10	TRBV5-4	few	ASSRQTGEAF
13	TRBV5-4	.	ASSLNTGDYNEQF
13	TRBV19	.	ASSIDWTSGSKQY
12	TRBV5-1	.	ASSLAPETGGAF
13	TRBV11-2	.	ASRRGPGVTEKLF
10	TRBV7-9	once	ASSFFPYGYT
17	TRBV6-2/TRBV6-3	once	ASSPRDRQLMIAKNIQY
13	TRBV19	.	ASSILAGGFNEQF